The 16 T cell receptor beta chains presented below share a single source sample, sequenced in a study of T cells in narcolepsy. Sequencing was performed with immunoSEQ multiplex PCR; in TCRdb, only in-frame clones are kept and a portion is missing. The data show some 30,000 clones, around 82% seen once. Sequencing used CD45RA- memory CD4+ T cells from PBMCs. All receptors come from a human donor with narcolepsy.

The chain is built from TRBV2 and TRBJ2-1; D is ambiguous. The CDR3 loop spans 15 amino acids. In germline, CDR1 is SNHLY, CDR2 FYNNEI. V was cut by 4 bases and J by 0 bases, with 10 bases left in between. Written as DNA, the CDR3 is TGTGCCAGCAGTGTTCTGGGAAGCTCCTACAATGAGCAGTTCTTC. This codes for CASSVLGSSYNEQFF.

The rearrangement joins TRBV6-6 to TRBJ1-1, with D unresolved. V lost 5 bases and J lost 1, with 11 bases in between. The CDR3 spans 14 residues. Germline V gives CDR1 MNHNY, CDR2 SVGAGI (reference sequence). This chain's CDR3 is CASSTAPPNTEAFF. CDR3 nucleotide sequence: TGTGCCAGCAGTACCGCACCTCCGAACACTGAAGCTTTCTTT.

The chain links TRBV6-1 to TRBJ2-7; tentatively, D is TRBD2 (5 bases). V was trimmed by 1 base and J by 7 bases, leaving 11 bases between them. The CDR3 sequence is 13 residues long. The germline V gene encodes CDR1 MNHNS and CDR2 SASEGT. The CDR3 loop is CASSEVSSGEQYF. The DNA for the CDR3 is TGTGCCAGCAGTGAAGTGTCGTCGGGGGAGCAGTACTTC.

The chain links TRBV28 to TRBJ2-3; TRBD2 matches 8 bases. The CDR3 sequence is 18 residues long. Trimming cost V 6 bases and J 1 base; bases outside gene matches: 15. The germline V gene encodes CDR1 MDHEN and CDR2 SYDVKM. Here the CDR3 DNA reads TGTGCCAGCAGCGGCCCCCCGGGGGGGGTCACCGGCACAGATACGCAGTATTTT. It translates to CASSGPPGGVTGTDTQYF.

This clone was found once. V is TRBV7-8 and J is TRBJ1-1; TRBD1 matches 10 bases. Trimming cost V 1 base and J 5 bases; bases outside gene matches: 13. Germline V gene data show CDR1 as SGHVS and CDR2 as FQNEAQ. CDR3 size: 18 residues. CDR3 sequence reads: CASSLGATGGVIRTEAFF. As DNA, the CDR3 is TGTGCCAGCAGCTTAGGGGCGACAGGGGGCGTGATAAGGACTGAAGCTTTCTTT.

The V and J genes are TRBV29-1 and TRBJ1-1; weak D call: TRBD1 (5 bases). There are 10 residues in the CDR3. In germline, CDR1 is SQVTM, CDR2 ANQGSEA. The V gene lost 2 bases and the J gene lost 8 bases, with 6 bases spanning the gap. CDR3 nucleotide sequence: TGCAGCGTTGAACAGGGAGAAGCTTTCTTT. This encodes CSVEQGEAFF.

This chain joins TRBV6-5 and TRBJ1-2; D is perhaps TRBD1 (5 bases). V was pared by 5 bases and J by 8 bases, with 18 bases between. This CDR3 region has 14 residues. Germline loops: CDR1 MNHEY, CDR2 SVGAGI. This CDR3 is CASSPRQSYSGYTF. In DNA, the CDR3 is TGTGCCAGCAGTCCCCGACAGTCATATTCGGGCTACACCTTC.

The chain joins TRBV28 to TRBJ1-1; D may be TRBD1 (5 bases). Germline V CDR1 and CDR2: MDHEN, SYDVKM. Trimming pared 5 bases from V and 1 base from J, leaving 14 bases between. CDR3 length: 15 residues. The CDR3 DNA reads as TGTGCCAGCAGTCTCGCAGGGATCAAGAACACTGAAGCTTTCTTT. This translates into CASSLAGIKNTEAFF. The full variable domain, with the rest looked up from reference TRBV28 and TRBJ1-1, is DVKVTQSSRYLVKRTGEKVFLECVQDMDHENMFWYRQDPGLGLRLIYFSYDVKMKEKGDIPEGYSVSREKKERFSLILESASTNQTSMYLCASSLAGIKNTEAFFGQGTRLTVV.

This chain joins TRBV27 and TRBJ1-1; TRBD1 agrees at 10 bases. This CDR3 is 14 amino acids long. With V trimmed by 4 bases and J by 9 bases, 8 bases remained unmatched. CDR1 MNHEY and CDR2 SMNVEV come from the germline V gene (reference sequence). The CDR3 coding sequence is TGTGCCAGCAGTTCCTTAAGACAGGGGGCTAAAGCTTTCTTT. This codes for CASSSLRQGAKAFF.

This clone showed up just a few times. J is TRBJ1-1 and V is TRBV5-8, with D tentatively TRBD1 (5 bases). Germline CDR1 reads SGHTS; CDR2 reads YDEGEE. This CDR3 is built from 16 residues. V lost 5 bases and J lost 0, with 17 bases in between. CDR3 in amino acids: CASSFQGNLMNTEAFF. In DNA, the CDR3 is TGTGCCAGCAGTTTTCAGGGTAACCTAATGAACACTGAAGCTTTCTTT.

The V and J genes are TRBV9 and TRBJ2-5; D may be TRBD2 (5 bases). V dropped 0 bases and J dropped 7 bases, with 19 bases sitting between them. This CDR3 comprises 16 residues. Looked up from germline, CDR1 is SGDLS and CDR2 is YYNGEE. CDR3 DNA: TGTGCCAGCAGCGTAGGAGGTGGGAGAGGAATCGCGACCCAGTACTTC. This sequence encodes CASSVGGGRGIATQYF.

The chain links TRBV2 to TRBJ2-5, with a possible D match to TRBD1 (5 bases). The J call may be mistaken, given a closer DNA end match to TRBJ2-7. The CDR3 extends over 13 amino acids. From germline, CDR1 is SNHLY and CDR2 FYNNEI. The chain's CDR3 is CASDGRGTYEQYF. The CDR3 coding sequence is TGTGCCAGCGACGGTAGGGGAACCTACGAGCAGTACTTC.

V usage is TRBV28 and J usage is TRBJ1-1; D is perhaps TRBD1 (5 bases). The V end was cut by 3 bases, the J end by 2 bases, with 25 bases between. Germline V gene lookup returns CDR1 MDHEN and CDR2 SYDVKM. This CDR3 spans 19 amino acids. The CDR3 here is CASSLSAAAGWGGNTEAFF. The CDR3, as DNA: TGTGCCAGCAGTTTGAGCGCCGCAGCAGGGTGGGGGGGTAACACTGAAGCTTTCTTT.

The V call is TRBV19, the J call TRBJ2-2, with D hard to call. Germline CDR1 LNHDA, CDR2 SQIVND (reference sequence). Trimming removed 2 bases at V and 7 bases at J, with 8 bases between. The CDR3 is 13 residues long. The CDR3 bases are TGTGCCAGTAGTATACCCCCTGGCGGGGAGCTGTTTTTT. It is translated as CASSIPPGGELFF. The full variable domain, rest sourced from reference TRBV19 and TRBJ2-2, is DGGITQSPKYLFRKEGQNVTLSCEQNLNHDAMYWYRQDPGQGLRLIYYSQIVNDFQKGDIAEGYSVSREKKESFPLTVTSAQKNPTAFYLCASSIPPGGELFFGEGSRLTVL.

The chain combines TRBV6-6 with TRBJ2-7; no reliable D call. Germline CDR1 reads MNHNY; CDR2 reads SVGAGI (reference sequence). The CDR3 loop spans 11 amino acids. Between the trimmed V and J ends, which lost 6 bases and 0 bases, there was a span of 3 bases. CDR3 in DNA: TGTGCCAGCAGGACCTCCTACGAGCAGTACTTC. Translated: CASRTSYEQYF.

The chain is built from TRBV25-1 and TRBJ1-2; D unresolved. This CDR3 region has 13 residues. V was shortened by 5 bases and J by 6 bases, with 13 bases between the two germline ends. The germline V gene has CDR1 MGHDK and CDR2 SYGVNS. The CDR3 here is CASSSNPQHGYTF. In DNA form, the CDR3 reads TGTGCCAGCAGTAGTAACCCACAGCATGGCTACACCTTC.